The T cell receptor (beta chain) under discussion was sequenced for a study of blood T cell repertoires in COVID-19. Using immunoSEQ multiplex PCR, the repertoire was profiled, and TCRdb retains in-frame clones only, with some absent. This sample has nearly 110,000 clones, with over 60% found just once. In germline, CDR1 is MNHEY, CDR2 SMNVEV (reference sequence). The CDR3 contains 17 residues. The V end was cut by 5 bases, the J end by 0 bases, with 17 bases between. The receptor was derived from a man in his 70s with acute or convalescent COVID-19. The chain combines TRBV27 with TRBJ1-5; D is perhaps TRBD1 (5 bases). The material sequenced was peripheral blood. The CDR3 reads CASSPLGGRLSNQPQHF. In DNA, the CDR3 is TGTGCCAGCAGTCCGCTGGGGGGACGGCTTAGCAATCAGCCCCAGCATTTT.